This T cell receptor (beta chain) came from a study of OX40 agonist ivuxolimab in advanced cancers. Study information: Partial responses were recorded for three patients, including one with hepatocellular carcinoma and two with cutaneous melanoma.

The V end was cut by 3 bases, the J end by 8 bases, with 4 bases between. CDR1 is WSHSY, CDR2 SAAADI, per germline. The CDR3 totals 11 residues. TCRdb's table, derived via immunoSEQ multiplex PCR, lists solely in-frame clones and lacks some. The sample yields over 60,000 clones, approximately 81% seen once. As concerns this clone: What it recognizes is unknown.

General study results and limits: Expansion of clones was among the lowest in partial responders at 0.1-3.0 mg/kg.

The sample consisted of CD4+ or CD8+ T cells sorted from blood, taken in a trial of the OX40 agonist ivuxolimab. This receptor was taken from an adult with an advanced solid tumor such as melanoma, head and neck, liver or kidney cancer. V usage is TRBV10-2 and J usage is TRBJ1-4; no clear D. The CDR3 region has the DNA TGCGCCAGCAGTGAAGGGGAAAAACTGTTTTTT. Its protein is CASSEGEKLFF.